This TCR beta chain stems from a study of T cell responses to AZD1222 COVID-19 vaccine. Whole-study results and caveats: Baseline seropositivity characterized only 5 to 7 AZD1222 recipients.

Using immunoSEQ multiplex PCR, the repertoire was profiled, and TCRdb retains in-frame clones only, with some absent. Of roughly 160,000 clones listed, about 92% are singletons. Germline V gene sequence: CDR1 KGHDR, CDR2 SFDVKD. This CDR3 is built from 15 residues. Trimming pared 4 bases from V and 6 bases from J, leaving 16 bases between. About this clone: Its antigen is not identified.

Specimen: peripheral blood, collected on day 0 of MenACWY control vaccination. The TCR originated in an adult in good health. The chain combines TRBV24-1 with TRBJ2-3; tentatively, D is TRBD1 (7 bases). The CDR3 region is CATSDPLQGRDTQYF. The CDR3 nucleotides read TGTGCCACCAGTGACCCGTTACAGGGGAGGGATACGCAGTATTTT.